Listed here are 2 T cell receptor beta chains from one sample, sequenced in a study of CD8 T cells in Susac syndrome. When the RNA was reverse transcribed, random hexamers were used with an input of roughly 0.5 to 1 ug. TCRdb re-analysed the immunoSEQ multiplex PCR reads in MiXCR, keeping a single row per CDR3 protein. The sample consists of about 90,000 distinct CDR3 sequences, 85% to 95% of them appearing once. The specimen sequenced was CD8+ T cells from PBMCs. Source of these receptors: a human donor in good health.

V and J are TRBV5-5 and TRBJ2-5, with D perhaps TRBD2 (6 bases). The germline V gene has CDR1 SGHKS and CDR2 YYEKEE (reference sequence). CDR3 size: 16 residues. The V end lost 1 base, the J end lost 5 bases, and 18 bases lay between the germline ends. The CDR3: CASSLSRAGPGETQYF. CDR3 DNA sequence: TGTGCCAGCAGCTTGTCTCGCGCGGGGCCCGGGGAGACCCAGTACTTC.

The rearrangement links TRBV27 to TRBJ2-4; 9 nucleotides match TRBD1. V lost 5 bases, J lost 6 bases, and 8 bases stayed unmatched. This CDR3 comprises 15 residues. CDR1 is MNHEY, CDR2 SMNVEV, per germline (reference sequence). CDR3 residues: CASSAAGQGLNIQYF. CDR3 nucleotides: TGTGCCAGCAGTGCGGCTGGACAGGGGTTAAACATTCAGTACTTC.